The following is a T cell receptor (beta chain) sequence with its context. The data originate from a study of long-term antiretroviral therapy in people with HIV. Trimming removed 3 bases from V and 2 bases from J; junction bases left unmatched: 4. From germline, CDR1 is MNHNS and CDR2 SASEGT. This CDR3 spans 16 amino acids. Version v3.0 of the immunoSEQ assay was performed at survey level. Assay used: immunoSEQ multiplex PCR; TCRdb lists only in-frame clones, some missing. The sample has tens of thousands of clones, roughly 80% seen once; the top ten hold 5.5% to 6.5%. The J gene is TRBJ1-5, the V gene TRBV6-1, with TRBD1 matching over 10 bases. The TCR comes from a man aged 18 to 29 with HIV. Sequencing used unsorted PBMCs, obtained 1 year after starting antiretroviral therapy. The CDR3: CASSDAGTGGNQPQHF. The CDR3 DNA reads TGTGCCAGCAGTGACGCCGGGACAGGGGGCAATCAGCCCCAGCATTTT.